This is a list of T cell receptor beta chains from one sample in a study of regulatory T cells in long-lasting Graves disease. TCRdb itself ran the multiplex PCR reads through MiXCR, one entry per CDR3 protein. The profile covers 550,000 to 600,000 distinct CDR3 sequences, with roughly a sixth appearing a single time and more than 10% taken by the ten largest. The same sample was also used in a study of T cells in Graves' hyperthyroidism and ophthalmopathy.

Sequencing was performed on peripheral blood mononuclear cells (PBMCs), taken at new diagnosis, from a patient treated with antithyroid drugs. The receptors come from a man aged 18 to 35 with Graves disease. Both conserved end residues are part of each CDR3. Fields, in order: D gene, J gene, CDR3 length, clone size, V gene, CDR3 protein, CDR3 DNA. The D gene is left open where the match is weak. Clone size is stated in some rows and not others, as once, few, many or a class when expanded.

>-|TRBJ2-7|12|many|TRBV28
CASSPSVYEQYF
TGTGCCAGCAGTCCCTCCGTCTACGAGCAGTACTTC
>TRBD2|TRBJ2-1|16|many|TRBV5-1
CASSLGGSGIGYEQFF
TGCGCCAGCAGCTTGGGCGGTAGCGGGATAGGCTATGAGCAGTTCTTC
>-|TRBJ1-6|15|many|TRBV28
CASSLGGEVHSPLHF
TGTGCCAGCAGCCTCGGAGGGGAGGTTCACTCACCCCTCCACTTT
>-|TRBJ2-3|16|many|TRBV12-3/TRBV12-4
CASSVGRRALTDTQYF
TGTGCCAGTTCTGTCGGAAGGAGGGCCCTCACAGATACGCAGTATTTT
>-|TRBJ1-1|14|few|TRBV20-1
CSARDVVRNTEAFF
TGCAGTGCTAGAGATGTTGTCCGGAACACTGAAGCTTTCTTT
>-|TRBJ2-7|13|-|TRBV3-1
CASSQVGTYEQYF
TGTGCCAGCAGCCAAGTGGGGACTTACGAGCAGTACTTC
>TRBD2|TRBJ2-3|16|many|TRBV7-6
CASSLNPSGATDTQYF
TGTGCCAGCAGCTTAAATCCTAGCGGAGCTACAGATACGCAGTATTTT
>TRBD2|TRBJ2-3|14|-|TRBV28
CASWTSGRTDTQYF
TGTGCCAGCTGGACTAGCGGGAGAACAGATACGCAGTATTTT
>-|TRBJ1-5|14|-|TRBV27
CASSFHGDHQPQHF
TGTGCCAGCAGTTTCCACGGGGATCATCAGCCCCAGCATTTT
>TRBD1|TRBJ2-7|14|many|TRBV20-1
CSARPGQEAYEQYF
TGCAGTGCTCGTCCCGGACAGGAAGCCTACGAGCAGTACTTC
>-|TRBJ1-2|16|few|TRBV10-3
CAISEGKLPGSDGYTF
TGTGCCATCAGTGAGGGAAAACTACCGGGCTCCGATGGCTACACCTTC
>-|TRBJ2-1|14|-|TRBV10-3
CAISELGADNEQFF
TGTGCCATCAGTGAGCTGGGGGCAGACAATGAGCAGTTCTTC
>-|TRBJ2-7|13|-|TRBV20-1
CSTLGETGYEQYF
TGCAGTACCTTGGGGGAAACTGGATACGAGCAGTACTTC
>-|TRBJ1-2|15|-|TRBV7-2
CASSQNRERVYGYTF
TGTGCCAGCAGTCAGAACAGGGAGCGGGTCTATGGCTACACCTTC
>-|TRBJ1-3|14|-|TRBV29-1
CSVGALGAGNTIYF
TGCAGCGTTGGGGCCCTTGGAGCTGGAAACACCATATATTTT
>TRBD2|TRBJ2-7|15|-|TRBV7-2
CASRPVGLAGDEQYF
TGTGCCAGCCGCCCTGTTGGGCTAGCGGGAGACGAGCAGTACTTC
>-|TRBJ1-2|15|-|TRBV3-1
CASSQDFQGLYGYTF
TGTGCCAGCAGCCAAGACTTCCAGGGACTCTATGGCTACACCTTC
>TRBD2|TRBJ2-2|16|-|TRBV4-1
CASSQISGRVGGELFF
TGCGCCAGCAGCCAAATTAGCGGGAGGGTTGGCGGGGAGCTGTTTTTT
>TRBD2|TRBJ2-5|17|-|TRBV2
CASNRGPGSGGGETQYF
TGTGCCAGCAATCGTGGGCCGGGGTCGGGAGGTGGAGAGACCCAGTACTTC
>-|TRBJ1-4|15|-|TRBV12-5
CASVLTTSVNEKLFF
TGTGCTAGTGTCCTAACCACGAGTGTAAATGAAAAACTGTTTTTT
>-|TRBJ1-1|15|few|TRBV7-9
CASSFQGQRGTEAFF
TGTGCCAGCAGCTTCCAGGGGCAACGGGGGACTGAAGCTTTCTTT
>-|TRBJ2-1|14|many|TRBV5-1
CASSLGSTYNEQFF
TGCGCCAGCAGCTTGGGGTCAACCTACAATGAGCAGTTCTTC
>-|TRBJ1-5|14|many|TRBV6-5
CASSYSGGNQPQHF
TGTGCCAGCAGTTACTCCGGCGGTAATCAGCCCCAGCATTTT
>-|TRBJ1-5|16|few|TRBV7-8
CASSLASQGSNQPQHF
TGTGCCAGCAGCTTAGCGTCACAGGGAAGCAATCAGCCCCAGCATTTT
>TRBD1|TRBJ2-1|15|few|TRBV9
CASSSGQGQYNEQFF
TGTGCCAGCAGCTCTGGACAGGGTCAGTACAATGAGCAGTTCTTC
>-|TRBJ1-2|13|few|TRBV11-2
CASSLDLSYGYTF
TGTGCCAGCAGCTTAGATCTCAGCTATGGCTACACCTTC
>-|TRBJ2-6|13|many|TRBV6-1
CASRVSGANVLTF
TGTGCCAGCAGGGTCTCTGGGGCCAACGTCCTGACTTTC
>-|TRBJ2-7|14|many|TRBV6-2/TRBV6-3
CASSYLQAINGQYF
TGTGCCAGCAGTTATCTTCAGGCTATAAACGGGCAGTACTTC
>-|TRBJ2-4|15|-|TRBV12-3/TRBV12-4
CASSLAPGGSNIQYF
TGTGCCAGCAGTTTAGCGCCCGGGGGCAGTAACATTCAGTACTTC
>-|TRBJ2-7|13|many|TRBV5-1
CASRVDGSYEQYF
TGCGCCAGCAGGGTCGACGGTTCCTACGAGCAGTACTTC
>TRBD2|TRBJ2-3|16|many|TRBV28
CASSYLAGGEADTQYF
TGTGCCAGCAGTTACCTAGCGGGAGGAGAAGCAGATACGCAGTATTTT
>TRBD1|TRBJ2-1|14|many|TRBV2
CASRKGQGWNEQFF
TGTGCCAGCAGGAAAGGACAGGGGTGGAATGAGCAGTTCTTC
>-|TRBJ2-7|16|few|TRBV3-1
CASTPIPGHFSYEQYF
TGTGCCAGCACCCCGATTCCGGGACACTTCTCCTACGAGCAGTACTTC
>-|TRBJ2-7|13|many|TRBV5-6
CASNRTRFYEQYF
TGTGCCAGCAACCGGACGCGGTTCTACGAGCAGTACTTC
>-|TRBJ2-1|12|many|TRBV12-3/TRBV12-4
CASVHTAGEQFF
TGTGCCAGCGTCCATACGGCGGGTGAGCAGTTCTTC